A single sample gave rise to the 13 T cell receptor beta chains below, sequenced in a study of shared clonotypes between healthy human individuals. Profiling relied on immunoSEQ multiplex PCR, and the TCRdb table lists in-frame clones only, not all of them. Among under 1,900,000 clones, around 98.5% were seen once, and the ten largest hold around 0.33%. Material for sequencing was naive CD4+ T cells sorted from blood. As for subset: CD45RA+ positively selected. These receptors all come from a man aged 25-45 years in good health.

This chain uses TRBV14 with TRBJ2-7; weak D call: TRBD2 (5 bases). Germline-derived CDR1 and CDR2 are SGHDN and FVKESK. The CDR3 length is 12 residues. With 4 bases removed from V and 8 bases from J, the gap between germline ends came to 12 bases. CDR3 nucleotide sequence: TGTGCCAGCAGCCTGCCTGGACTTCAGCAGTACTTC. This encodes CASSLPGLQQYF.

The chain employs TRBV27 and TRBJ2-1; D assignment may be TRBD1 or TRBD2 (6 bases each). Germline loops: CDR1 MNHEY, CDR2 SMNVEV (reference sequence). This CDR3 spans 20 amino acids. Between the trimmed V and J ends, which lost 2 bases and 4 bases, there was a span of 27 bases. DNA of the CDR3: TGTGCCAGCAGTTTACCTTCCCCCGGAAGGGGGGCGACGCGGTACAATGAGCAGTTCTTC. It translates to CASSLPSPGRGATRYNEQFF.

The chain employs TRBV11-3 and TRBJ2-1; 14 positions agree with TRBD2. CDR1 is SGHNT, CDR2 YENEEA, per germline. V shed 5 bases and J 8 bases; nucleotides not matched to a gene: 8. The CDR3 runs to 16 residues. This CDR3 reads CASSPRGLAGVHEQFF. The CDR3 DNA reads TGTGCCAGCAGCCCCCGGGGACTAGCGGGAGTTCATGAGCAGTTCTTC.

The chain uses TRBV23-1 and TRBJ2-1, with TRBD1 matching 9 bases. TRBV23-1 is treated as an ORF (open reading frame) with a function not yet certain. Trimming took 1 base from V and 4 from J; bases not matched to a gene: 5. The CDR3 length is 16 residues. In DNA form, the CDR3 reads TGCGCCAGCAGTCAATTTATGACAGGGGGTTACAATGAGCAGTTCTTC. Its protein is CASSQFMTGGYNEQFF.

V is TRBV4-1 and J is TRBJ2-3; 9 bases are a match to TRBD2. J was trimmed by 2 bases and V by 3 bases; bases with no gene match: 9. The CDR3 is 17 residues long. CDR1 and CDR2 from the germline V gene are MGHRA and YSYEKL. The CDR3 loop reads CASSHTQTSGVTDTQYF. CDR3 DNA: TGCGCCAGCAGCCATACACAGACTAGCGGAGTCACAGATACGCAGTATTTT.

V is TRBV7-6 and J is TRBJ2-7, with 7 bases lining up with TRBD1. CDR3 length equals 16 residues. Germline V lookup: CDR1 SGHVS, CDR2 FNYEAQ. V trimming: 5 bases; J trimming: 3 bases; junction bases outside the gene matches: 13. The CDR3 loop reads CASSPIMGQTLYEQYF. CDR3 in DNA: TGTGCCAGCAGCCCCATCATGGGACAGACGCTCTACGAGCAGTACTTC.

The chain couples TRBV15 to TRBJ2-1; unclear D gene. This CDR3 is built from 15 residues. Germline V gene sequence: CDR1 LNHNV, CDR2 YYDKDF (reference sequence). The V end was cut by 0 bases, the J end by 2 bases, with 8 bases between. The CDR3 coding sequence is TGTGCCACCAGCAGAGAGGCAGCAGCCTACAATGAGCAGTTCTTC. Translation gives CATSREAAAYNEQFF.

This CDR3 reads CASRISALGSRAKNIQYF. CDR3 sequence (DNA): TGCGCCAGCAGGATCTCAGCGCTCGGCTCGAGGGCCAAAAACATTCAGTACTTC. The V call is TRBV5-1, the J call TRBJ2-4; D gene ambiguous. This CDR3 is built from 18 residues. V lost 5 bases and J lost 1, with 22 bases in between. The V gene's germline CDR1 is SGHRS and CDR2 YFSETQ. Supplemented by reference TRBV5-1 and TRBJ2-4, the full variable domain reads KAGVTQTPRYLIKTRGQQVTLSCSPISGHRSVSWYQQTPGQGLQFLFEYFSETQRNKGNFPGRFSGRQFSNSRSEMNVSTLELGDSALYLCASRISALGSRAKNIQYFGAGTRLSVL.

The gene calls are TRBV5-4 and TRBJ2-7; the D gene is possibly TRBD1 (6 bases). CDR1 is SGHNT, CDR2 YYREEE, per germline (reference sequence). V was shortened by 5 bases and J by 0 bases, with 15 bases between the two germline ends. The CDR3 covers 15 residues. The CDR3 DNA sequence: TGTGCCAGCAGTCTTACCGACAGGATCTCCTACGAGCAGTACTTC. Its translation: CASSLTDRISYEQYF.

Comment on this clone: This same CDR3 is encoded by further DNA sequences in the sample. The rearrangement joins TRBV5-1 to TRBJ1-5; D ambiguous. Per the germline V gene, CDR1 is SGHRS and CDR2 is YFSETQ. The CDR3 is 13 residues long. Trimming removed 0 bases from V and 4 bases from J, with 5 bases in between. The CDR3 region is CASSLGPNQPQHF. CDR3 bases: TGCGCCAGCAGCTTGGGACCAAATCAGCCCCAGCATTTT.

This clone came up once. The gene calls are TRBV28 and TRBJ1-1; D ambiguous. V lost 7 bases to trimming and J lost 5 bases, with 17 bases between them. CDR1 is MDHEN, CDR2 SYDVKM, per germline. CDR3 length: 14 residues. In DNA form, the CDR3 reads TGTGCCAGCACCTTACCCCAGACAATAACTGAAGCTTTCTTT. The encoded protein is CASTLPQTITEAFF.

The genes are TRBV6-5 and TRBJ1-2; D unclear. V shed 6 bases and J shed 8 bases, with 19 bases lying between them. The CDR3 is made up of 14 amino acids. Per the germline V gene, CDR1 is MNHEY and CDR2 is SVGAGI. CDR3 residues: CASSRAALLSGYTF. CDR3 in DNA: TGTGCCAGCAGCCGGGCAGCGCTACTCTCGGGCTACACCTTC.

The J gene is TRBJ2-6, the V gene TRBV18; 7 bases match TRBD1. CDR1 is KGHSH, CDR2 LQKENI, per germline. The CDR3 runs to 20 residues. The trim removed 5 bases at V and 0 bases at J, leaving 16 bases unmatched. CDR3 loop: CASSRSGTESLSSGANVLTF. CDR3 DNA: TGTGCCAGCTCAAGGTCGGGGACAGAGAGCTTAAGCTCTGGGGCCAACGTCCTGACTTTC.